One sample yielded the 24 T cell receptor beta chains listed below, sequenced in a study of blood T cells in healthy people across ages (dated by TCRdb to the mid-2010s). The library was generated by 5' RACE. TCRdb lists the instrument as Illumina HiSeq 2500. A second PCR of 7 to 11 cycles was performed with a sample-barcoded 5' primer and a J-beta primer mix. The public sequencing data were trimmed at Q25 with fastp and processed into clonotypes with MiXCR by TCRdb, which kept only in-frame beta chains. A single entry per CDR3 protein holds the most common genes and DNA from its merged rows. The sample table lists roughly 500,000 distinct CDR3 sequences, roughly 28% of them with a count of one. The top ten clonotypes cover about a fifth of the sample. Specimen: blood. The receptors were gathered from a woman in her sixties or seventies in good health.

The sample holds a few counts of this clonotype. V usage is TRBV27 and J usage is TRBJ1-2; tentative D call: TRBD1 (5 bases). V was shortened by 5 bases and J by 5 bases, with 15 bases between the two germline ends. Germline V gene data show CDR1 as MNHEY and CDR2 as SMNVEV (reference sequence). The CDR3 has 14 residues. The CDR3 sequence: CASSNRPGEYGYTF. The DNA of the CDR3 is TGTGCCAGCAGTAACAGGCCCGGGGAATATGGCTACACCTTC.

CDR3 region: CSVERTGGAFGYTF. CDR3 DNA: TGCAGCGTCGAAAGGACAGGGGGCGCCTTTGGCTACACCTTC. The chain combines TRBV29-1 with TRBJ1-2, with 11 nucleotides matching TRBD1. This CDR3 spans 14 amino acids. Germline V lookup: CDR1 SQVTM, CDR2 ANQGSEA. V was pared by 6 bases and J by 7 bases, with 10 bases of the junction left unmatched.

The CDR3: CASSFQGIREAFF. The CDR3 bases are TGCGCCAGCAGCTTTCAAGGGATTCGGGAAGCTTTCTTT. The chain couples TRBV5-1 to TRBJ1-1; D unclear. The CDR3 sequence is 13 residues long. V lost 2 bases and J lost 8, with 13 bases in between. Germline V lookup: CDR1 SGHRS, CDR2 YFSETQ.

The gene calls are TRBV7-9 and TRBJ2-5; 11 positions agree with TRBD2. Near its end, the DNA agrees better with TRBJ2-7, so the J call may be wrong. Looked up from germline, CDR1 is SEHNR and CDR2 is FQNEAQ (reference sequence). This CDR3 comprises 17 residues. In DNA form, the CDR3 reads TGTGCCAGCAGCTTATTAGCGGGGGGGCTAACTCCTTACGAGCAGTACTTC. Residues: CASSLLAGGLTPYEQYF.

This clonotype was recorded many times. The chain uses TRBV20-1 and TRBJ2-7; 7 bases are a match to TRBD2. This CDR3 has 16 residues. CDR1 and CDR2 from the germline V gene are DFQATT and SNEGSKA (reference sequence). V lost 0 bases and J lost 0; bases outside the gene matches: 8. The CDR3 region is CSARDLRRGTSYEQYF. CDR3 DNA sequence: TGCAGTGCTAGAGATTTAAGGCGGGGGACCTCCTACGAGCAGTACTTC.

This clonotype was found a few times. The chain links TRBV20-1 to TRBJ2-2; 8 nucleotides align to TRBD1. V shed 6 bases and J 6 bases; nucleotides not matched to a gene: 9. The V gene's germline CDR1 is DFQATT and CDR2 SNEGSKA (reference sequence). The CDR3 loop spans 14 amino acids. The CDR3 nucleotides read TGCAGTGCCCGGAGCACACAGGGGGCCGGGGAGCTGTTTTTT. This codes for CSARSTQGAGELFF.

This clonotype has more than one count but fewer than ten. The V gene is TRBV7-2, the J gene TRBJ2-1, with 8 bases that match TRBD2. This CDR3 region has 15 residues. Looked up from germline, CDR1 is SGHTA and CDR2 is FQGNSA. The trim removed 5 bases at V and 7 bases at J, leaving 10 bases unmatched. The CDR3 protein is CASSPTRTSRNEQFF. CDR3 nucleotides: TGTGCCAGCAGCCCGACCCGGACTAGCAGGAATGAGCAGTTCTTC.

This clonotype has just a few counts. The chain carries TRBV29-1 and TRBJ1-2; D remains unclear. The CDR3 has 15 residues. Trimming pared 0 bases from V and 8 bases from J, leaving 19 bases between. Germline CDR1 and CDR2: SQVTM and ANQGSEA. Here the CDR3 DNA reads TGCAGCGTTGAAGATTGGGCCCAAGGCCCGGAGGGCTACACCTTC. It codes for CSVEDWAQGPEGYTF.

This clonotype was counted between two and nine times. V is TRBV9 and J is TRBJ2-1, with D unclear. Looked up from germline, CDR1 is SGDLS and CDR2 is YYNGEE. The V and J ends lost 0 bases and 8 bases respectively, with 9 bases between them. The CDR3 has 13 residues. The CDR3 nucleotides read TGTGCCAGCAGCGTAGGTTTTGCCGATGAGCAGTTCTTC. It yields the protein CASSVGFADEQFF.

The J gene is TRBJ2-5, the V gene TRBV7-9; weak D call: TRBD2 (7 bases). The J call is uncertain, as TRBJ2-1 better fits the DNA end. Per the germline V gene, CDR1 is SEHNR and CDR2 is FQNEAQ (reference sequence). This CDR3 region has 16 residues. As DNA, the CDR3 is TGTGCCAGCAGCTCCCTCAGGCGGGGGACACACAATGAGCAGTTCTTC. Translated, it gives CASSSLRRGTHNEQFF.

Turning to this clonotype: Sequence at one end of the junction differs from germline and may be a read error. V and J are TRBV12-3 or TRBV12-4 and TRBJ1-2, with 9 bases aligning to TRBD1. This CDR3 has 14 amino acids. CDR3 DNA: TGTACCAGCAGTTTCTTCGGGACAGGGAACGGCTACACCTTC. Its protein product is CTSSFFGTGNGYTF.

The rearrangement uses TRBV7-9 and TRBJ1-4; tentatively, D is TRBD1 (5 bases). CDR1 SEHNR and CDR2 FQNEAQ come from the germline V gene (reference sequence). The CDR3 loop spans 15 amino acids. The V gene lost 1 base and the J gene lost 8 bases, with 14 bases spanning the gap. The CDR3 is CASSLGGLQAEKLFF. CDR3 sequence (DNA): TGTGCCAGCAGCTTAGGGGGCTTGCAGGCGGAAAAACTGTTTTTT.

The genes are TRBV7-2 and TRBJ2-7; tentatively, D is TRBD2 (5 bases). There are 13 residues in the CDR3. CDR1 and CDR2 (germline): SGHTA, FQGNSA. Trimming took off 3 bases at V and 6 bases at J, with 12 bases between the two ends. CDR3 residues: CASSFGLAGEQYF. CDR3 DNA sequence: TGTGCCAGCAGCTTTGGGTTGGCGGGCGAGCAGTACTTC.

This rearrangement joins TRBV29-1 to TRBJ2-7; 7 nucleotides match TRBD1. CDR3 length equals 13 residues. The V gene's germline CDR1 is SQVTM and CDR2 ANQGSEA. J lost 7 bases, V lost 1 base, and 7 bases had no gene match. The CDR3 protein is CSVEGRQGREQYF. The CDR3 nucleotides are TGCAGCGTTGAAGGCCGACAGGGAAGGGAGCAGTACTTC.

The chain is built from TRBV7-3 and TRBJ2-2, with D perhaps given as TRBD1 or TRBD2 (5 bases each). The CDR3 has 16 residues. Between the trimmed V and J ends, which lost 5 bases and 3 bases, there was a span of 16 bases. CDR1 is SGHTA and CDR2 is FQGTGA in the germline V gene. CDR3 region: CASSLGGGRDTGELFF. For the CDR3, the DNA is TGTGCCAGCAGCCTAGGAGGCGGCAGGGACACCGGGGAGCTGTTTTTT.

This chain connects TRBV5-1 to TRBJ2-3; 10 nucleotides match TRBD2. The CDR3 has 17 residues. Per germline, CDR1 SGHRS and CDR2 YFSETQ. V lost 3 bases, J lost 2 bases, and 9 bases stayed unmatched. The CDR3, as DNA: TGCGCCAGCAGCTACCAATTAGCGGGGGGCCTCACAGATACGCAGTATTTT. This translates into CASSYQLAGGLTDTQYF. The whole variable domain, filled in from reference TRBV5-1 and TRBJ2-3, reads KAGVTQTPRYLIKTRGQQVTLSCSPISGHRSVSWYQQTPGQGLQFLFEYFSETQRNKGNFPGRFSGRQFSNSRSEMNVSTLELGDSALYLCASSYQLAGGLTDTQYFGPGTRLTVL.

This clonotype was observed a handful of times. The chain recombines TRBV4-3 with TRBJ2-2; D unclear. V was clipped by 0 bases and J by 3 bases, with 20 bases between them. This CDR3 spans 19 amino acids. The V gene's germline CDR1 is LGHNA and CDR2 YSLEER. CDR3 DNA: TGCGCCAGCAGCCAAGATTTGGTAGGCCCCTCACAAGACACCGGGGAGCTGTTTTTT. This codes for CASSQDLVGPSQDTGELFF.

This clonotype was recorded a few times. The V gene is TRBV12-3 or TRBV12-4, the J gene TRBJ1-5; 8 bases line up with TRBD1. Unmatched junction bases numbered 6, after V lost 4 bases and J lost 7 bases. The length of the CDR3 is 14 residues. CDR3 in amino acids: CASSYRTGRQPQHF. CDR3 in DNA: TGTGCCAGCAGTTATAGGACAGGGAGACAGCCCCAGCATTTT.

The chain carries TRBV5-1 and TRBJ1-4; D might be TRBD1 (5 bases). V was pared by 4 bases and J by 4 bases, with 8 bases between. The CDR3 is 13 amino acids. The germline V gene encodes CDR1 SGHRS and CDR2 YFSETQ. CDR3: CASSEGNNEKLFF. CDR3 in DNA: TGCGCCAGCAGCGAGGGGAATAATGAAAAACTGTTTTTT.

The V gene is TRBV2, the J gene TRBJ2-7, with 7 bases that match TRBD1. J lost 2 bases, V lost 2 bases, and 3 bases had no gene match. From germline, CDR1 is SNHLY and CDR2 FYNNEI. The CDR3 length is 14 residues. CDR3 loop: CASSEQGETYEQYF. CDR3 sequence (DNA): TGTGCCAGCAGTGAACAGGGGGAAACCTACGAGCAGTACTTC. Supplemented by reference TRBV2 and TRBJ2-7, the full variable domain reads EPEVTQTPSHQVTQMGQEVILRCVPISNHLYFYWYRQILGQKVEFLVSFYNNEISEKSEIFDDQFSVERPDGSNFTLKIRSTKLEDSAMYFCASSEQGETYEQYFGPGTRLTVT.

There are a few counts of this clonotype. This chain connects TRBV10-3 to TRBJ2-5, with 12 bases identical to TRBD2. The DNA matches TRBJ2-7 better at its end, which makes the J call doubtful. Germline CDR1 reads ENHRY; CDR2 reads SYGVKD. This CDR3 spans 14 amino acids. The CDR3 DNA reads TGTGCCATCAAAGGACTAGCGGGGACCTACGAGCAGTACTTC. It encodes CAIKGLAGTYEQYF.

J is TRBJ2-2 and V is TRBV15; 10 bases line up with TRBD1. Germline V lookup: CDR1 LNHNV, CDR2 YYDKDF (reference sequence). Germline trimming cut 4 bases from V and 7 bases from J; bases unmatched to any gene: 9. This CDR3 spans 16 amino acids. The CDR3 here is CATSTTGGGCNGELFF. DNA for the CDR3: TGTGCCACCAGCACGACAGGGGGCGGATGTAACGGGGAGCTGTTTTTT. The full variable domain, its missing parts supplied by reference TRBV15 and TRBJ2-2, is DAMVIQNPRYQVTQFGKPVTLSCSQTLNHNVMYWYQQKSSQAPKLLFHYYDKDFNNEADTPDNFQSRRPNTSFCFLDIRSPGLGDTAMYLCATSTTGGGCNGELFFGEGSRLTVL.

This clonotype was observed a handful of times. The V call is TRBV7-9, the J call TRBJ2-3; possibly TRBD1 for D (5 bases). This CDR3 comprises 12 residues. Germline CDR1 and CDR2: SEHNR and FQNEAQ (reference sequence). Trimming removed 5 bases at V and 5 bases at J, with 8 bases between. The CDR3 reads CASSPTGDTQYF. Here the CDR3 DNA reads TGTGCCAGCAGCCCCACAGGAGATACGCAGTATTTT.

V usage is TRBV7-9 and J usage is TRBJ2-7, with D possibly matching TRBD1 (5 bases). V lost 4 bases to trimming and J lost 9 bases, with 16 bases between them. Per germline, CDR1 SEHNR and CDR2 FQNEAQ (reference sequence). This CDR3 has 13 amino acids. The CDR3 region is CASSSNIQGGQYF. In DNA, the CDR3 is TGTGCCAGCAGCTCGAATATCCAGGGTGGGCAGTACTTC.